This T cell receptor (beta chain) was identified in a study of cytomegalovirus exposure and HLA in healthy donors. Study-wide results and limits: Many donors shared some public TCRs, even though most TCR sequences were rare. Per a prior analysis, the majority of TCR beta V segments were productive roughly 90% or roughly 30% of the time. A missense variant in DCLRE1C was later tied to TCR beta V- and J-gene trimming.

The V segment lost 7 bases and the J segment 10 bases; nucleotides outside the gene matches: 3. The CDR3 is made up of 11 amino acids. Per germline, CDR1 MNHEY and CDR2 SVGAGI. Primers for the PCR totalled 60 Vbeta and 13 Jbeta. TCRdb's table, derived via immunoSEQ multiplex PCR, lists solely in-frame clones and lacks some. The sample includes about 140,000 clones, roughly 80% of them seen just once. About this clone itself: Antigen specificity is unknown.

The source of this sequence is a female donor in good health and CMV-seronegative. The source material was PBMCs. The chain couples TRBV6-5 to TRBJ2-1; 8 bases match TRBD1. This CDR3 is CASTDRGEQFF. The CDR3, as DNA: TGTGCCAGCACCGACAGGGGCGAGCAGTTCTTC.